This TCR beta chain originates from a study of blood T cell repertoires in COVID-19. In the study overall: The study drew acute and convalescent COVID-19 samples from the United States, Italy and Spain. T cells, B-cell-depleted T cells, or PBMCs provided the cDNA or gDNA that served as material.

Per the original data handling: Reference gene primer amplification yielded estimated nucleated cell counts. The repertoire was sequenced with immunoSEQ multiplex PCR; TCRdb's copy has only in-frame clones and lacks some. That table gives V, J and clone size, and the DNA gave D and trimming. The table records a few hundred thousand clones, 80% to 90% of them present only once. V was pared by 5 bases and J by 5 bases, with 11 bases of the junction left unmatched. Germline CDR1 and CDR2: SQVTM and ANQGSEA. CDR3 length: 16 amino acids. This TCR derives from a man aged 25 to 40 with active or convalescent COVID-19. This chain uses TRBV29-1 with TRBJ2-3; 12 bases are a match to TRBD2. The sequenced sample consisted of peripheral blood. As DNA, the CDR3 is TGCAGCGTTTGCCCTCGACCGGGACTAGCGGGAGATACGCAGTATTTT. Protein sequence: CSVCPRPGLAGDTQYF.